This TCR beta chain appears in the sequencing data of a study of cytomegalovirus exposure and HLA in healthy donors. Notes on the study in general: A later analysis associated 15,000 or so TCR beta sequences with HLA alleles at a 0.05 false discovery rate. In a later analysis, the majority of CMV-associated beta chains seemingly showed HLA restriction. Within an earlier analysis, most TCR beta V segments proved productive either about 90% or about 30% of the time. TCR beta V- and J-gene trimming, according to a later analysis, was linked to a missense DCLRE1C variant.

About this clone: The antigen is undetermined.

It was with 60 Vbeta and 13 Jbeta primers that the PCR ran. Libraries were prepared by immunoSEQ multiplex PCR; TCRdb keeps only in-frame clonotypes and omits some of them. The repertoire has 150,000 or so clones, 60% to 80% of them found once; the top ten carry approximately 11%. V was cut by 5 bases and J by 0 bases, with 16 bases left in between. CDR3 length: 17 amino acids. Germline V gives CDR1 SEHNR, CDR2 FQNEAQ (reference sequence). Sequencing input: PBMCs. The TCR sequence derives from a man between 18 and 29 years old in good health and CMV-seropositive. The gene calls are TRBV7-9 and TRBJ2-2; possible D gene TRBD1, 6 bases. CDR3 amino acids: CASSQPPTGTNTGELFF. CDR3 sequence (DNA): TGTGCCAGCAGCCAACCCCCGACAGGAACGAACACCGGGGAGCTGTTTTTT.